The clone carrying this T cell receptor beta chain was seen only a few times. Its cognate antigen is unknown. This specimen comes from a study of response to subunit inactivated influenza vaccine. Regarding the study as a whole: The authors suggested that every seasonal influenza vaccination recruits few new T cells.

TCRdb ran MiXCR on the RT-PCR reads and lists one entry per CDR3 protein. The sample has more than 400,000 distinct CDR3 sequences, approximately 7.3% seen once. The sequenced sample was PBMCs from blood, obtained less than 30 months after vaccination. This TCR was recovered from a man aged 50-75 years who received an inactivated influenza vaccine.

Here the CDR3 reads CASSESQGVNQPQHF. CDR3 bases: TGTGCCAGCAGTGAAAGCCAGGGGGTCAATCAGCCCCAGCATTTT. This sequence joins TRBV6-1 and TRBJ1-5; 7 bases align to TRBD1. The CDR3 totals 15 residues. Germline values: CDR1 MNHNS, CDR2 SASEGT. The V and J ends lost 2 bases and 3 bases, in that order; junction bases with no gene match: 4.